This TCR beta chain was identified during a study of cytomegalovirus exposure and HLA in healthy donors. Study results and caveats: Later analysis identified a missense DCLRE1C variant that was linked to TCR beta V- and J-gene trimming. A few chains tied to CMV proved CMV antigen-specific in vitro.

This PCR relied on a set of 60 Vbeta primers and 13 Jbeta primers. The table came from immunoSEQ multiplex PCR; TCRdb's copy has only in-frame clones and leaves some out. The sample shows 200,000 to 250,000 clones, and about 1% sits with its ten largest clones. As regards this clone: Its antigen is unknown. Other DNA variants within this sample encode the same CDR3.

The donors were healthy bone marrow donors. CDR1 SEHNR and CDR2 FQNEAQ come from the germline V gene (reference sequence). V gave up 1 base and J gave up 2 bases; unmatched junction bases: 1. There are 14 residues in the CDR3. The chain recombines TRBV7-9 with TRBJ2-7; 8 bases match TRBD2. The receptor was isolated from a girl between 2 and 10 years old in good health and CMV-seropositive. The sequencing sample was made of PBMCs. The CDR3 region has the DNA TGTGCCAGCAGCTTAGTAGCGGGAACCTACGAGCAGTACTTC. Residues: CASSLVAGTYEQYF.